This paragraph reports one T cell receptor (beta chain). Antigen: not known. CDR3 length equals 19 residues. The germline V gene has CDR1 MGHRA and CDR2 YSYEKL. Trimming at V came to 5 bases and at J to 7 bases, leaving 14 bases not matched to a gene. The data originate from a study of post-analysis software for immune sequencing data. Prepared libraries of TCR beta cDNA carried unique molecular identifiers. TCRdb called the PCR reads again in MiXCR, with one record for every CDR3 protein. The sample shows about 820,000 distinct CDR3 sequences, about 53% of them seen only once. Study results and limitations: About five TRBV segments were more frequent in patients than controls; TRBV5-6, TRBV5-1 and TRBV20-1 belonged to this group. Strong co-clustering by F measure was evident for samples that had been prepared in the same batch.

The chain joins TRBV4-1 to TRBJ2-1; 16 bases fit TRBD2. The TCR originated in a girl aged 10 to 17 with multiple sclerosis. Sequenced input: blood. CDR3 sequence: CASSSTLGLAGGKFNEQFF. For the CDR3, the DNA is TGCGCCAGCAGCTCAACCCTGGGACTAGCGGGAGGGAAATTTAATGAGCAGTTCTTC.